This T cell receptor beta chain was sequenced in a study of blood T cell repertoires in COVID-19. On the study more broadly: Researchers got acute and convalescent COVID-19 samples from the United States, Italy and Spain. PBMCs, B-cell-depleted T cells, or T cells provided the cDNA or gDNA that made up the material.

There are 14 residues in the CDR3. V shed 0 bases, J shed 3 bases, and the junction held 2 bases outside the gene matches. The germline V gene encodes CDR1 ENHRY and CDR2 SYGVKD. In the study's own analysis: Estimates of nucleated cell counts were drawn from the amplification of reference gene primers. Sequencing was performed with immunoSEQ multiplex PCR; in TCRdb, only in-frame clones are kept and a portion is missing. V and J calls and clone size are given by that table; D and trimming were obtained from the DNA. The table has 230,000 or so clones, roughly 76% seen once. The material sequenced was peripheral blood. The clonotype originates from a human donor in a cohort sampled during active COVID-19. The rearrangement links TRBV10-3 to TRBJ2-7; TRBD2 agrees at 7 bases. Here the CDR3 DNA reads TGTGCCATCAGTGAGTCGGCTAGCGGCTACGAGCAGTACTTC. It yields the protein CAISESASGYEQYF.